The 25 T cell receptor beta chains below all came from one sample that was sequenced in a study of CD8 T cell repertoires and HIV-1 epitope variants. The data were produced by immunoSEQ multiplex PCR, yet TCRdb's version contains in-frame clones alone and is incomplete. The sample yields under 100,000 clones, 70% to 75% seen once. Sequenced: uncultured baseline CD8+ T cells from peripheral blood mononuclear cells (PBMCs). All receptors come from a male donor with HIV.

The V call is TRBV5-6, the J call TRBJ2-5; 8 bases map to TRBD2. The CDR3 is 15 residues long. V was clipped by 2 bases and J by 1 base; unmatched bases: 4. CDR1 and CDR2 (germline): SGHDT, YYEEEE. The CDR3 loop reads CASSLGLAAQETQYF. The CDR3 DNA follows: TGTGCCAGCAGCTTAGGACTAGCAGCCCAAGAGACCCAGTACTTC.

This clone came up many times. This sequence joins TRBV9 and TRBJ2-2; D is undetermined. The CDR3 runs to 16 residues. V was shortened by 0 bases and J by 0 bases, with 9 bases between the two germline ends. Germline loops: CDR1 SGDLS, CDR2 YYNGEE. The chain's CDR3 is CASSVVGSPNTGELFF. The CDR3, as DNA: TGTGCCAGCAGCGTAGTCGGAAGTCCGAACACCGGGGAGCTGTTTTTT. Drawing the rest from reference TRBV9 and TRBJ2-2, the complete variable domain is DSGVTQTPKHLITATGQRVTLRCSPRSGDLSVYWYQQSLDQGLQFLIQYYNGEERAKGNILERFSAQQFPDLHSELNLSSLELGDSALYFCASSVVGSPNTGELFFGEGSRLTVL.

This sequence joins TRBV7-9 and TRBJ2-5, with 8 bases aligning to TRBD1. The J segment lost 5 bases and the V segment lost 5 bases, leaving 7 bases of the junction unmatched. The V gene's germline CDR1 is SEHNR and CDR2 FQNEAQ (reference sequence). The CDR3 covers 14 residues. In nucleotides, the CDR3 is TGTGCCAGCAGCCAACGGGGACAGGAGGAGACCCAGTACTTC. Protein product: CASSQRGQEETQYF.

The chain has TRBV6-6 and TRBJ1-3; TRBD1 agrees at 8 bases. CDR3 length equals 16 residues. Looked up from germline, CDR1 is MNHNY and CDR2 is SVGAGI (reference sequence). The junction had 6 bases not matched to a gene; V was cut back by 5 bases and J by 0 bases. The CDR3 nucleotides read TGTGCCAGCAGTCCCTGGGACAGGTCCTCTGGAAACACCATATATTTT. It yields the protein CASSPWDRSSGNTIYF.

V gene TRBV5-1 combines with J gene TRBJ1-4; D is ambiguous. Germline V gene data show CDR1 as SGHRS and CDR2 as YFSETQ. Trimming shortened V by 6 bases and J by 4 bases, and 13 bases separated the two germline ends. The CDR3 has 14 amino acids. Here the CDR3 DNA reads TGCGCCAGCACATTAGGGAGCGATAATGAAAAACTGTTTTTT. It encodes CASTLGSDNEKLFF.

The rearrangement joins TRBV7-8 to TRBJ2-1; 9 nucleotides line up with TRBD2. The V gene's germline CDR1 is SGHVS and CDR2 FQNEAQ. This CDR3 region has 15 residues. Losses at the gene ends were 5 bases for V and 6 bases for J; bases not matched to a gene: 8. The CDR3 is CASSGVAGVGNEQFF. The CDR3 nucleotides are TGTGCCAGCAGCGGAGTAGCGGGAGTGGGCAATGAGCAGTTCTTC.

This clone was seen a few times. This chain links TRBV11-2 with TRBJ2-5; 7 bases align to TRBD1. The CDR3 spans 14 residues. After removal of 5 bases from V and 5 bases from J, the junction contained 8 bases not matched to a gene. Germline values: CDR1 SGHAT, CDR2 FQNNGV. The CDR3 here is CASSGRQGLETQYF. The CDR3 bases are TGTGCCAGCAGCGGACGACAGGGTTTGGAGACCCAGTACTTC.

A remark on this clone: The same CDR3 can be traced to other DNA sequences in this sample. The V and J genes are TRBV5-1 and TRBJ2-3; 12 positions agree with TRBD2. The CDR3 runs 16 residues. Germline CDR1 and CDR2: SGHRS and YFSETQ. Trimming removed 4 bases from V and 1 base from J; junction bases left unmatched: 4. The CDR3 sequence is CASSLGLAGRTDTQYF. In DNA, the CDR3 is TGCGCCAGCAGCCTCGGACTAGCGGGACGCACAGATACGCAGTATTTT.

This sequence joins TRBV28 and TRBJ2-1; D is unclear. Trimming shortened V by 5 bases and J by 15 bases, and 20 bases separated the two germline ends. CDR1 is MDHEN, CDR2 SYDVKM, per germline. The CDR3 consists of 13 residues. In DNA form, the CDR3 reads TGTGCCAGCAGTCGATACCGGGTCCCCGCCCCGTTCTTC. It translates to CASSRYRVPAPFF.

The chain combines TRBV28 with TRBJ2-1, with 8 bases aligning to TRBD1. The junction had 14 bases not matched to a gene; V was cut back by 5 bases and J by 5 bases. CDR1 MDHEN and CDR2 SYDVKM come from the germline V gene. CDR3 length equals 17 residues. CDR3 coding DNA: TGTGCCAGCAGTCACTCCCGGGGGACAGGATATAACAATGAGCAGTTCTTC. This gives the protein CASSHSRGTGYNNEQFF.

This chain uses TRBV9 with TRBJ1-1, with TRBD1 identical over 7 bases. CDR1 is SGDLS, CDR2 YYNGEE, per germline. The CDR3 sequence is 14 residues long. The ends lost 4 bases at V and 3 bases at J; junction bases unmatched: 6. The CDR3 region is CASSLRQGDTEAFF. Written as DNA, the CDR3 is TGTGCCAGCAGCCTCCGACAGGGTGACACTGAAGCTTTCTTT.

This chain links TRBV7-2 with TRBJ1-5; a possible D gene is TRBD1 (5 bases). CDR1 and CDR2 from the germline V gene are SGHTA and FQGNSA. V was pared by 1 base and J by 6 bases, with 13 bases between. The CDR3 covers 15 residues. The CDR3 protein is CASSLEQASGQPQHF. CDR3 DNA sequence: TGTGCCAGCAGCTTAGAACAGGCGAGCGGTCAGCCCCAGCATTTT.

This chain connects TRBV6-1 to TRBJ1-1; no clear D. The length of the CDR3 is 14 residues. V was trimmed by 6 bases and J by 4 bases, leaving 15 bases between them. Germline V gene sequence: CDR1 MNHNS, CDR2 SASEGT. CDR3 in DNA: TGTGCCAGCAGCCCCGGAATTGGGGTCACTGAAGCTTTCTTT. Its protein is CASSPGIGVTEAFF.

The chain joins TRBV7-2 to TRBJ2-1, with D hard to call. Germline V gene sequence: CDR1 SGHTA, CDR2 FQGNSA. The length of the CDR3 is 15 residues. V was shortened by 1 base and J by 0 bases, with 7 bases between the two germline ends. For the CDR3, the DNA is TGTGCCAGCAGCTTAGACGGGCCCTCCTACAATGAGCAGTTCTTC. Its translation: CASSLDGPSYNEQFF.

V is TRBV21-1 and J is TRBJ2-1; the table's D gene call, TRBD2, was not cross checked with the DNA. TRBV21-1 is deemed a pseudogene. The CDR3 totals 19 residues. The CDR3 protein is CASIPRGGLAGLFYNEQFF. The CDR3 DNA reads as TGTGCCAGCATCCCAAGGGGGGGACTAGCGGGCCTCTTTTACAATGAGCAGTTCTTC.

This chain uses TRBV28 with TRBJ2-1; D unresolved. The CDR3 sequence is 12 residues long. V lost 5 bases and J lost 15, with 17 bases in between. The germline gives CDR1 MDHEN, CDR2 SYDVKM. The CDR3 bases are TGTGCCAGCAGTCCTGATGGGGTAAACTCGTTCTTC. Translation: CASSPDGVNSFF.

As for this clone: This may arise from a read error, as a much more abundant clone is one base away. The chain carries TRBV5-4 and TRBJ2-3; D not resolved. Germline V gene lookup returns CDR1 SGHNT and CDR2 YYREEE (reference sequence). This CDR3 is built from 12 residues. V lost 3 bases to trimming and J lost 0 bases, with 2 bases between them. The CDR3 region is CASSSSTDTQYF. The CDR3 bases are TGTGCCAGCAGCTCTAGCACAGATACGCAGTATTTT. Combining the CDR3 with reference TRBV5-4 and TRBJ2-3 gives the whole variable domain ETGVTQSPTHLIKTRGQQVTLRCSSQSGHNTVSWYQQALGQGPQFIFQYYREEENGRGNFPPRFSGLQFPNYSSELNVNALELDDSALYLCASSSSTDTQYFGPGTRLTVL.

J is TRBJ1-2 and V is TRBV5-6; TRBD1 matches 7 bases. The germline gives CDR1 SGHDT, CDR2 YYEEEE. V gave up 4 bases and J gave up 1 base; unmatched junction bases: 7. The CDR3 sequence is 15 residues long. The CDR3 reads CASSDARGGNYGYTF. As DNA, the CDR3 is TGTGCCAGCAGCGATGCCAGGGGGGGTAACTATGGCTACACCTTC.

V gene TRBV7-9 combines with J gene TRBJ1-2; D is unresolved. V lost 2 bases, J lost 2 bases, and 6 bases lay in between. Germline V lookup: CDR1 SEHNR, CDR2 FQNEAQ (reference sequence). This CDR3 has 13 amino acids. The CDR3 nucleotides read TGTGCCAGCAGCTTATCGCAGAACTATGGCTACACCTTC. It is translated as CASSLSQNYGYTF. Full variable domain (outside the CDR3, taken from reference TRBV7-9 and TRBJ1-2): DTGVSQNPRHKITKRGQNVTFRCDPISEHNRLYWYRQTLGQGPEFLTYFQNEAQLEKSRLLSDRFSAERPKGSFSTLEIQRTEQGDSAMYLCASSLSQNYGYTFGSGTRLTVV.

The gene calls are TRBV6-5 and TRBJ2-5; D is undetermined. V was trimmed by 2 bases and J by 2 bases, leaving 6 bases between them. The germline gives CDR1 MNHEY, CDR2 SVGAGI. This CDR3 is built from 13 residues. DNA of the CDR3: TGTGCCAGCAGTTACGCATTACAAGAGACCCAGTACTTC. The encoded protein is CASSYALQETQYF.

The CDR3 DNA is TGTGCCAGCAGCTTAGACGGAGGGCCTTACCAAGAGACCCAGTACTTC. It encodes CASSLDGGPYQETQYF. The V gene is TRBV7-2, the J gene TRBJ2-5; TRBD2 might be the D (6 bases). V was clipped by 1 base and J by 0 bases, with 12 bases between them. CDR3 size: 16 residues. Looked up from germline, CDR1 is SGHTA and CDR2 is FQGNSA.

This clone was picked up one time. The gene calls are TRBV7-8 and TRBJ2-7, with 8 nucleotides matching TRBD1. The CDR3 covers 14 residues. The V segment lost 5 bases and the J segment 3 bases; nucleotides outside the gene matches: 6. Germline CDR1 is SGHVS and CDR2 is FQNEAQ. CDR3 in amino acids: CASSQLRGLYEQYF. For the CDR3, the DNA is TGTGCCAGCAGCCAACTCAGGGGGCTCTACGAGCAGTACTTC. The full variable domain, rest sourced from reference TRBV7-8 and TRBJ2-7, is GAGVSQSPRYKVAKRGQDVALRCDPISGHVSLFWYQQALGQGPEFLTYFQNEAQLDKSGLPSDRFFAERPEGSVSTLKIQRTQQEDSAVYLCASSQLRGLYEQYFGPGTRLTVT.

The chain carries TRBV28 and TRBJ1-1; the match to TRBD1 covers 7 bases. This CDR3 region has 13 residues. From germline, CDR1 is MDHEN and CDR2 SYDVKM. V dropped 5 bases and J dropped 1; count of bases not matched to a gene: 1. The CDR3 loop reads CASSNRGNTEAFF. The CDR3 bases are TGTGCCAGCAGTAACAGGGGGAACACTGAAGCTTTCTTT.

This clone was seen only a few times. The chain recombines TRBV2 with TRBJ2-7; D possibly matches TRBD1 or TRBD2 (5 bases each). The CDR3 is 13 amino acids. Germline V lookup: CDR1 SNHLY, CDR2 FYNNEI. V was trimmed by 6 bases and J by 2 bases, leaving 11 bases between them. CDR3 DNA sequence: TGTGCCAGCAGCCGGGACGGCACCTACGAGCAGTACTTC. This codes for CASSRDGTYEQYF.

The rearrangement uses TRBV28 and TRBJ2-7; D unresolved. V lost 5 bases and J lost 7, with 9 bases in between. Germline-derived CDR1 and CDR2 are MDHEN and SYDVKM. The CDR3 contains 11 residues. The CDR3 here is CASSPLLEQYF. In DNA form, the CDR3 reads TGTGCCAGCAGTCCCCTTCTGGAGCAGTACTTC. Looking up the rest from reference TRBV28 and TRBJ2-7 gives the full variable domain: DVKVTQSSRYLVKRTGEKVFLECVQDMDHENMFWYRQDPGLGLRLIYFSYDVKMKEKGDIPEGYSVSREKKERFSLILESASTNQTSMYLCASSPLLEQYFGPGTRLTVT.